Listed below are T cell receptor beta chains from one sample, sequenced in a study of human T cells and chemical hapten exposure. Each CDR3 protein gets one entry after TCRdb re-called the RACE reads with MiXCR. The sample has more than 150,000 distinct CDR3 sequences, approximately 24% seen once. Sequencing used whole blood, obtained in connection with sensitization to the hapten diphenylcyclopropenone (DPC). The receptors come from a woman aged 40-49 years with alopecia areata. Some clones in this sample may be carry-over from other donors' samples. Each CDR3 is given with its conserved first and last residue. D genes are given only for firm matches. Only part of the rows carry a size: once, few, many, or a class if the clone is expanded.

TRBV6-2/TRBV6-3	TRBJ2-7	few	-	CASSYEASSYEQYF	TGTGCCAGCAGTTACGAAGCAAGCTCCTACGAGCAGTACTTC
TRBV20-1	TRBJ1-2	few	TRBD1	CSATRDRGRGYTF	TGCAGTGCTACTAGGGACAGGGGACGAGGCTACACCTTC
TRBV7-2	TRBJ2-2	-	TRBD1	CASSPTGGLGELFF	TGTGCCAGCAGCCCGACAGGGGGCCTCGGGGAGCTGTTTTTT
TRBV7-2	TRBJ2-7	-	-	CASSASRGQYF	TGTGCCAGCAGCGCTAGCCGCGGGCAGTACTTC
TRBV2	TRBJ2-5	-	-	CASRRSQETQYF	TGTGCCAGCAGAAGGAGCCAAGAGACCCAGTACTTC
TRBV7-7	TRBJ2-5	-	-	CASSLVAHQETQYF	TGTGCTAGCAGCTTAGTAGCCCACCAAGAGACCCAGTACTTC
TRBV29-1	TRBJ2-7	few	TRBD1	CSGRIDRVGEQYF	TGCAGCGGGAGAATTGACAGGGTGGGCGAGCAGTACTTC
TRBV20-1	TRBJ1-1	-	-	CSAAGTTGTEAFF	TGCAGTGCGGCTGGGACGACGGGGACTGAAGCTTTCTTT
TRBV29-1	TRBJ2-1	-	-	CSGLKGGNEQFF	TGCAGCGGACTAAAGGGGGGCAATGAGCAGTTCTTC
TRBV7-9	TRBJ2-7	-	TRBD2	CASSLPTLAGYEQYF	TGTGCCAGCAGCTTACCAACACTAGCGGGCTACGAGCAGTACTTC
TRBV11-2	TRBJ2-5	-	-	CASSLVPGPQETQYF	TGTGCCAGCAGCTTAGTTCCAGGGCCCCAAGAGACCCAGTACTTC
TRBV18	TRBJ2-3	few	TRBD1	CASTGTGGTDTQYF	TGTGCCAGCACCGGGACAGGGGGCACAGATACGCAGTATTTT
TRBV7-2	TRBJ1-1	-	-	CASTYYREVEAFF	TGTGCCAGCACCTATTACAGGGAAGTTGAAGCTTTCTTT
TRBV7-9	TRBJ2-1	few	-	CASSLDVSGGGLPSYNEQFF	TGTGCCAGCAGCTTAGATGTTAGCGGCGGGGGCCTCCCGTCCTACAATGAGCAGTTCTTC
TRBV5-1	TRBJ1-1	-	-	CASSSGEGETEAFF	TGCGCCAGCAGCTCGGGTGAGGGAGAGACTGAAGCTTTCTTT
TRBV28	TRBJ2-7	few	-	CASSLAGHLYEQYF	TGTGCCAGCTCCTTGGCGGGGCACCTCTACGAGCAGTACTTC
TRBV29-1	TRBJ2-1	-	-	CSVEVMEAGEQFF	TGCAGCGTTGAGGTTATGGAGGCGGGGGAGCAGTTCTTC
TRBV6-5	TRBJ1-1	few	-	CASSRLTGTPGSTEAFF	TGTGCCAGCAGTCGCCTAACCGGGACCCCCGGGAGCACTGAAGCTTTCTTT
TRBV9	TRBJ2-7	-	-	CASSVGWGRSSYEQYF	TGTGCCAGCAGCGTAGGCTGGGGCAGAAGCTCCTACGAGCAGTACTTC
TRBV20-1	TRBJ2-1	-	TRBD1	CSARRDRGNNEQFF	TGCAGTGCTCGGCGGGACAGGGGAAACAATGAGCAGTTCTTC
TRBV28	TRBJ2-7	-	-	CASRPGLISAEQYF	TGTGCCAGCAGACCGGGACTTATATCCGCCGAGCAGTACTTC
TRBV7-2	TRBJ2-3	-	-	CASSLAIQGRTDTQYF	TGTGCCAGCAGCTTAGCCATACAGGGCCGCACAGATACGCAGTATTTT
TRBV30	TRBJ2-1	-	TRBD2	CAWSLDGTSFSNEQFF	TGTGCCTGGTCTCTGGACGGGACTAGTTTTAGCAATGAGCAGTTCTTC
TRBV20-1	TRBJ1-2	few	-	CSARFQGGGDGYTF	TGCAGTGCTAGGTTCCAGGGAGGTGGCGATGGCTACACCTTC
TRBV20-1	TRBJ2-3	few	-	CSARPLGLTDTQYF	TGCAGTGCTAGACCCCTAGGACTAACAGATACGCAGTATTTT
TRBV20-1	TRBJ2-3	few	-	CSARAPTDTQYF	TGCAGTGCTAGAGCCCCCACAGATACGCAGTATTTT
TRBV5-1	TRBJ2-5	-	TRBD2	CASRQPRDLRLAWETQYF	TGCGCCAGCAGACAACCCCGGGACCTGCGACTAGCATGGGAGACCCAGTACTTC
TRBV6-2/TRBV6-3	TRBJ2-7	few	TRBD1	CASSPHRDRGIYEQYF	TGTGCCAGCAGTCCTCACCGGGACAGGGGTATCTACGAGCAGTACTTC
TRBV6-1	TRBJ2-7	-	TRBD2	CASRVSGMVNEQYF	TGTGCCAGCAGGGTTAGCGGGATGGTGAACGAGCAGTACTTC
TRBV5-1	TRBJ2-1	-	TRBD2	CASSVTSGISGNEQFF	TGCGCCAGCAGCGTGACTAGCGGCATAAGTGGGAATGAGCAGTTCTTC
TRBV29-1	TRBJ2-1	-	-	CSTNEQFF	TGCAGCACTAATGAGCAGTTCTTC
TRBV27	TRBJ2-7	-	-	CASKSDKYEQYF	TGTGCCAGCAAGAGCGATAAGTACGAGCAGTACTTC
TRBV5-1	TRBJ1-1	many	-	CASSLGGSSGNTEAFF	TGCGCCAGCAGCTTGGGTGGCAGTTCGGGGAACACTGAAGCTTTCTTT
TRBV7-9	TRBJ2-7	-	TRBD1	CASSSRDRGGEQYF	TGTGCCAGCAGCTCGCGGGACAGGGGGGGCGAGCAGTACTTC
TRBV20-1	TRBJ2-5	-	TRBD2	CSTSGRSETQYF	TGCAGTACGAGCGGGAGGAGCGAGACCCAGTACTTC
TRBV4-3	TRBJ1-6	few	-	CASSQDRDFGNSPLHF	TGCGCCAGCAGCCAAGATAGGGATTTTGGTAATTCACCCCTCCACTTT
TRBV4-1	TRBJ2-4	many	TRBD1	CASSQDGQGAVAKNIQYF	TGCGCCAGCAGCCAAGATGGGCAGGGGGCTGTAGCCAAAAACATTCAGTACTTC
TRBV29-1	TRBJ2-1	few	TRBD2	CSVRSASGRASNNEQFF	TGCAGCGTTCGGTCGGCTAGCGGGAGGGCCTCCAACAATGAGCAGTTCTTC
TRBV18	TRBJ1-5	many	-	CASSPQGMDQPQHF	TGTGCCAGCTCACCACAAGGGATGGATCAGCCCCAGCATTTT
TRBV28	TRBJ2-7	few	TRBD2	CASSPPRAGGPYEQYF	TGTGCCAGCAGCCCCCCCCGGGCGGGAGGGCCCTACGAGCAGTACTTC
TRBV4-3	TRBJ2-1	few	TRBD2	CASSPGTSGFYNEQFF	TGCGCCAGCAGCCCGGGGACTAGCGGGTTCTACAATGAGCAGTTCTTC
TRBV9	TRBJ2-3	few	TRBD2	CASSVEAGRRTDTQYF	TGTGCCAGCAGCGTAGAAGCGGGAAGACGCACAGATACGCAGTATTTT
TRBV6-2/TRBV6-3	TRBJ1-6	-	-	CASSGTRAASSYNSPLHF	TGTGCCAGCAGTGGAACAAGGGCCGCGAGCTCCTATAATTCACCCCTCCACTTT
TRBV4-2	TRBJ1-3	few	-	CASSQGPTARSGNTIYF	TGTGCCAGCAGCCAAGGGCCCACAGCCCGCTCTGGAAACACCATATATTTT
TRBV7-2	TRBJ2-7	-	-	CASSSTGAYEQYF	TGTGCCAGCAGCTCGACAGGAGCCTACGAGCAGTACTTC
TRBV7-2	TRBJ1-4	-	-	CASSDALNEKLFF	TGTGCCAGCTCGGACGCCCTTAATGAAAAACTGTTTTTT
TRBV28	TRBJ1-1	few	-	CASTVAGGRQTEAFF	TGTGCCAGCACGGTTGCGGGGGGGAGGCAAACTGAAGCTTTCTTT
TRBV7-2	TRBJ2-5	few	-	CASSLEVGAQYF	TGTGCCAGCAGCTTAGAAGTAGGGGCCCAGTACTTC
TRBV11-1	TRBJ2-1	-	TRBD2	CASSLAFGLAGVYEQFF	TGTGCCAGCAGCTTAGCGTTCGGGCTAGCGGGAGTATATGAGCAGTTCTTC
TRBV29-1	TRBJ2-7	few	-	CSVDRGLDEQYF	TGCAGCGTTGATCGGGGGCTGGACGAGCAGTACTTC